This passage covers 20 T cell receptor beta chains from one sample sequenced in a study of blood T cells in healthy people across ages. Using a J-beta primer mix together with a sample-barcoded 5' primer, a second PCR was run for roughly 7 to 12 cycles. In TCRdb, the 5' RACE reads were re-called with MiXCR into one record per CDR3 protein. The sample holds about 900,000 distinct CDR3 sequences, roughly 43% seen once. What was sequenced was blood. The source is a man aged 25-45 years in good health.

V and J are TRBV7-2 and TRBJ2-3, with D perhaps matching TRBD2 (6 bases). Trimming shortened V by 5 bases and J by 5 bases, and 11 bases separated the two germline ends. This CDR3 has 13 amino acids. Germline lookup yields CDR1 SGHTA and CDR2 FQGNSA. CDR3: CASSRGVGDTQYF. The CDR3 DNA reads TGTGCCAGCAGCCGCGGGGTTGGAGATACGCAGTATTTT.

The V gene is TRBV10-3, the J gene TRBJ2-7; TRBD1 matches 7 bases. The CDR3 is made up of 13 amino acids. Trimming at V came to 5 bases and at J to 2 bases, leaving 3 bases not matched to a gene. The germline CDR1 and CDR2 sequences are ENHRY and SYGVKD. This CDR3 is CAISTGQPYEQYF. Here the CDR3 DNA reads TGTGCCATCAGTACGGGACAGCCCTACGAGCAGTACTTC.

V and J are TRBV20-1 and TRBJ2-1, with D perhaps matching TRBD2 (7 bases). V shed 3 bases and J shed 4 bases, with 16 bases lying between them. The CDR3 covers 15 residues. In germline, CDR1 is DFQATT, CDR2 SNEGSKA (reference sequence). For the CDR3, the DNA is TGCAGTGCTAGGGCCATCCGGGGGGCATACAATGAGCAGTTCTTC. This encodes CSARAIRGAYNEQFF.

This rearrangement joins TRBV4-3 to TRBJ2-6, with D uncertain. CDR1 is LGHNA, CDR2 YSLEER, per germline. The CDR3 contains 17 residues. Trimming cost V 1 base and J 0 bases, with 10 bases left between them. CDR3 sequence reads: CASSQGSESSGANVLTF. The CDR3 DNA reads TGCGCCAGCAGCCAAGGCAGCGAGAGCTCTGGGGCCAACGTCCTGACTTTC.

The chain employs TRBV7-6 and TRBJ1-4; 7 bases map to TRBD1. Germline lookup yields CDR1 SGHVS and CDR2 FNYEAQ. This CDR3 has 16 amino acids. Trimming cost V 5 bases and J 0 bases; bases outside gene matches: 6. The CDR3 is CASSPGTVATNEKLFF. DNA of the CDR3: TGTGCCAGCAGCCCCGGGACAGTTGCAACTAATGAAAAACTGTTTTTT.

This clonotype has only a few counts. The chain is built from TRBV13 and TRBJ2-1, with D tentatively TRBD2 (6 bases). The CDR3 is 16 residues long. In germline, CDR1 is PRHDT, CDR2 FYEKMQ (reference sequence). Trimming cost V 5 bases and J 0 bases, with 14 bases left between them. CDR3 nucleotides: TGTGCCAGCAGCCCCCCCCTTAGCGGCTCCTACAATGAGCAGTTCTTC. It specifies CASSPPLSGSYNEQFF.

This clonotype was seen only a few times. This sequence joins TRBV12-3 or TRBV12-4 and TRBJ2-3; D perhaps matches TRBD1 (6 bases). This CDR3 region has 12 residues. V was clipped by 11 bases and J by 2 bases, with 11 bases between them. CDR3 nucleotides: TGTGCCTCCGGACAGACCACAGATACGCAGTATTTT. Residues: CASGQTTDTQYF.

In this sample, this clonotype turned up a few times. This sequence joins TRBV6-1 and TRBJ2-1; 9 bases align to TRBD2. The V segment lost 2 bases and the J segment 7 bases; nucleotides outside the gene matches: 6. Germline V gene sequence: CDR1 MNHNS, CDR2 SASEGT. CDR3 size: 15 residues. CDR3 amino acids: CASSESGGWRNEQFF. The CDR3 DNA reads as TGTGCCAGCAGTGAAAGCGGGGGGTGGAGGAATGAGCAGTTCTTC.

About this clonotype: One junction end disagrees with the germline gene, perhaps due to a read error. V is TRBV27 and J is TRBJ2-7, with TRBD1 matching over 7 bases. The CDR3 is made up of 15 amino acids. Looked up from germline, CDR1 is MNHEY and CDR2 is SMNVEV (reference sequence). The CDR3 region is CTSSWDSASSYEQYF. In DNA, the CDR3 is TGTACCAGCAGTTGGGACAGCGCAAGCTCCTACGAGCAGTACTTC.

V and J are TRBV7-2 and TRBJ2-1; no clear D. The CDR3 loop spans 15 amino acids. Per germline, CDR1 SGHTA and CDR2 FQGNSA. Trimming took 0 bases from V and 4 from J, leaving 10 bases between them. The CDR3 DNA follows: TGTGCCAGCAGCTTAGCCCCGGACGGTTACAATGAGCAGTTCTTC. This translates into CASSLAPDGYNEQFF.

As regards this clonotype: It may be a read error: a sequence one base away is much more abundant. This sequence joins TRBV7-3 and TRBJ2-7; tentatively, D is TRBD2 (6 bases). The CDR3 is 14 amino acids. V dropped 4 bases and J dropped 7 bases, with 17 bases sitting between them. Per the germline V gene, CDR1 is SGHTA and CDR2 is FQGTGA. CDR3 protein: CASSSTPGGTEQYF. The CDR3 nucleotides are TGTGCCAGCAGCTCCACACCTGGGGGGACGGAGCAGTACTTC.

The chain recombines TRBV20-1 with TRBJ2-7, with TRBD2 matching over 12 bases. The CDR3 is 16 amino acids. V lost 6 bases, J lost 4 bases, and 13 bases stayed unmatched. Germline assignment: CDR1 DFQATT and CDR2 SNEGSKA (reference sequence). The CDR3, as DNA: TGCAGTGCCACCTCTAGCGGGAGGGCCCTCACATACGAGCAGTACTTC. Its translation: CSATSSGRALTYEQYF.

This clonotype is a singleton in its sample. CDR3 amino acids: CASSLTRSATDTQYF. CDR3 coding DNA: TGTGCCAGCAGTCTAACAAGATCGGCTACAGATACGCAGTATTTT. V gene TRBV4-2 combines with J gene TRBJ2-3; D is undetermined. Trimming stripped 6 bases from V and 3 bases from J, with 16 bases between. From germline, CDR1 is LGHNA and CDR2 YNFKEQ. The CDR3 has 15 residues.

The chain couples TRBV5-1 to TRBJ2-7, with 8 positions matching TRBD1. This CDR3 is built from 15 residues. The germline V gene encodes CDR1 SGHRS and CDR2 YFSETQ. The trim removed 3 bases at V and 4 bases at J, leaving 9 bases unmatched. The CDR3 DNA reads TGCGCCAGCAGCTCACCCGGACAGGGTCGGTACGAGCAGTACTTC. It specifies CASSSPGQGRYEQYF.

This clonotype was seen a handful of times. The rearrangement uses TRBV28 and TRBJ1-2; a possible D gene is TRBD1 (5 bases). CDR1 is MDHEN and CDR2 is SYDVKM in the germline V gene. The CDR3 consists of 13 residues. Trimming removed 10 bases from V and 6 bases from J, with 18 bases in between. The CDR3 is CATNGALEDGYTF. The CDR3 region has the DNA TGTGCCACCAATGGGGCTCTTGAGGATGGCTACACCTTC.

V is TRBV10-3 and J is TRBJ2-4; D could derive from TRBD1 or TRBD2 (5 bases each). The CDR3 length is 16 residues. V was cut by 2 bases and J by 6 bases, with 17 bases left in between. Germline V gene lookup returns CDR1 ENHRY and CDR2 SYGVKD. This CDR3 reads CAISEPGRAVRNIQYF. The CDR3 coding sequence is TGTGCCATCAGTGAGCCGGGACGAGCGGTCAGAAACATTCAGTACTTC.

V and J are TRBV27 and TRBJ2-1, with 9 bases lining up with TRBD1. V was pared by 6 bases and J by 9 bases, with 6 bases of the junction left unmatched. This CDR3 has 13 residues. In germline, CDR1 is MNHEY, CDR2 SMNVEV (reference sequence). CDR3 amino acids: CASRGTGYSEQFF. The CDR3 DNA follows: TGTGCCAGCAGGGGGACAGGGTATAGTGAGCAGTTCTTC.

The V gene is TRBV10-3, the J gene TRBJ1-5, with D hard to call. The CDR3 contains 13 residues. V was trimmed by 4 bases and J by 5 bases, leaving 9 bases between them. Per the germline V gene, CDR1 is ENHRY and CDR2 is SYGVKD. The CDR3 region is CAISAGTDQPQHF. As DNA, the CDR3 is TGTGCCATCAGTGCAGGTACGGATCAGCCCCAGCATTTT.

This clonotype was seen more than once but under ten times. The chain joins TRBV3-1 to TRBJ1-6; 9 positions agree with TRBD1. The V gene's germline CDR1 is LGHDT and CDR2 YNNKEL (reference sequence). Trimming at V came to 3 bases and at J to 7 bases, leaving 7 bases not matched to a gene. This CDR3 has 16 amino acids. The CDR3 bases are TGTGCCAGCAGCCAGGTATCGGGACAGGGCAATTCACCCCTCCACTTT. As protein: CASSQVSGQGNSPLHF.

The chain recombines TRBV5-1 with TRBJ2-2; a weak D match, TRBD2 (5 bases). The germline V gene encodes CDR1 SGHRS and CDR2 YFSETQ. CDR3 size: 14 residues. V was shortened by 4 bases and J by 7 bases, with 14 bases between the two germline ends. CDR3 loop: CASSPYTGDGELFF. The CDR3 DNA follows: TGCGCCAGCAGCCCCTACACCGGGGACGGGGAGCTGTTTTTT.